This T cell receptor beta chain was profiled in a study of cytomegalovirus exposure and HLA in healthy donors. The PCR contained 60 Vbeta and 13 Jbeta primers. The assay was immunoSEQ multiplex PCR, and TCRdb's table has in-frame clones only and misses some. Found here are about 170,000 clones, 80% of them singletons; the top ten hold about 2%. The CDR3 extends over 16 amino acids. Sequencing was carried out using PBMCs. V and J are TRBV21-1 and TRBJ1-2; TRBD1 is the table's D call and was not checked against the DNA. TRBV21-1 is shown as a pseudogene. The sequence came from a male donor in good health and CMV-seronegative. In nucleotides, the CDR3 is TGTGCCAGCAGCAACCGCCCGACAGGGTACCACGATGGCTACACCTTC. This sequence encodes CASSNRPTGYHDGYTF.